The rows below give T cell receptor beta chains drawn from one sample of a study of breast tumors, draining lymph nodes, adjacent tissues. One entry per CDR3 protein results from TCRdb running MiXCR on the multiplex PCR reads. The sample shows about 270,000 distinct CDR3 sequences, 30% of them seen only once. Input material: axillary lymph node tissue. Source of these receptors: a female donor with breast cancer. Some clones in this sample may be carry-over from other donors' samples. Both conserved end residues are part of each CDR3. Each record gives: D gene, J gene, clone size, V gene, CDR3 DNA, CDR3 protein. A D gene is named only where the DNA matches it firmly. Not all rows give a size; the values are once, few, many and, for expanded clones, a class.

>NA|TRBJ1-2|many|TRBV9
TGTGCCAGCAGCGATCAGGGGACCTATGGCTACACCTTC
CASSDQGTYGYTF
>NA|TRBJ1-2|NA|TRBV28
TGTGCCAGCAGTTTGATTGAGGACACAAACTATGGCTACACCTTC
CASSLIEDTNYGYTF
>NA|TRBJ2-7|many|TRBV7-2
TGTGCCAGCAGCTTCTTTCGCGGGGAGCAGTACTTC
CASSFFRGEQYF
>NA|TRBJ2-1|many|TRBV7-2
TGTGCCAGCAGCTTAGAGGGGGGCATTTTTGAGCAGTTCTTC
CASSLEGGIFEQFF
>NA|TRBJ2-3|NA|TRBV7-2
TGTGCCAGCAGCTTAGAGGTTTGGACTCCAGACAATGAGCAGTATTTT
CASSLEVWTPDNEQYF
>NA|TRBJ2-5|many|TRBV5-8
TGTGCCAGCATTAAGGGAAAGACCCAGTACTTC
CASIKGKTQYF
>NA|TRBJ2-2|many|TRBV4-3
TGCGCCAGCAGCCAAGATAAGGGGTGGGGGGAGCTGTTTTTT
CASSQDKGWGELFF
>NA|TRBJ2-5|NA|TRBV20-1
TGCAGTGCTAGGGGGCGGGAGACCCAGTACTTC
CSARGRETQYF
>TRBD2|TRBJ2-1|many|TRBV29-1
TGCAGCGGGGGACTAGCGGAGTACAATGAGCAGTTCTTC
CSGGLAEYNEQFF
>NA|TRBJ2-2|many|TRBV30
TGTGCCTGGAGCAGGGGTGGGACCGGGGAGCTGTTTTTT
CAWSRGGTGELFF
>NA|TRBJ2-1|many|TRBV2
TGTGCCAGCAGTGGTCAGGGGGGAGGCCCGTTCTTC
CASSGQGGGPFF
>NA|TRBJ1-1|NA|TRBV9
TGTGCCAGCAGCGTATTATCCGGGTGGAACACTGAAGCTTTCTTT
CASSVLSGWNTEAFF
>TRBD2|TRBJ2-3|NA|TRBV13
TGTGCCAGCAGCCTCCCCTTAGCGGGCGGGAGCACAGATACGCAGTATTTT
CASSLPLAGGSTDTQYF
>NA|TRBJ2-5|NA|TRBV20-1
TGCAGTGCTAGCGAGCAAGAGATCCAGTACTTC
CSASEQEIQYF
>TRBD1|TRBJ1-4|many|TRBV19
TGTGCCAGTAGTATAGTAGGAGGGACAGGGGCTGAAAAACTGTTTTTT
CASSIVGGTGAEKLFF
>NA|TRBJ2-1|once|TRBV20-1
TGCAGTGCTCGCAGGGGTCTACAGAATGAGCAGTTCTTC
CSARRGLQNEQFF
>TRBD1|TRBJ2-1|many|TRBV5-4
TGTGCCAGCAGCTCCGGGACAGATCGGTGGGAGCAGTTCTTC
CASSSGTDRWEQFF
>TRBD1|TRBJ2-6|NA|TRBV5-1
TGCGCCAGCAGCCACGGCCCGGGACAGGGGGGCAACGTCCTGACTTTC
CASSHGPGQGGNVLTF
>NA|TRBJ2-1|few|TRBV28
TGTGCCACCGGGCCGCCCAGCAATGAGCAGTTCTTC
CATGPPSNEQFF
>TRBD2|TRBJ2-2|NA|TRBV7-2
TGTGCCAGCAGCCCTAGACTAGCGGGAGGACAGAACACCGGGGAGCTGTTTTTT
CASSPRLAGGQNTGELFF
>NA|TRBJ1-4|many|TRBV7-2
TGTGCCAGCACTAAGTGGGGATCAACTAATGAAAAACTGTTTTTT
CASTKWGSTNEKLFF
>TRBD2|TRBJ2-7|many|TRBV11-3
TGTGCCAGCAGCTCCGGACTAGCGGGAGTCGAGCAGTACTTC
CASSSGLAGVEQYF
>TRBD2|TRBJ2-1|many|TRBV7-6
TGTGCCAGCAGCTTAGAGGCTAGCGGGAGCCATGAGCAGTTCTTC
CASSLEASGSHEQFF
>NA|TRBJ1-5|many|TRBV12-3/TRBV12-4
TGTGCCAGCAGCTCACAGGGTGGCAATCAGCCCCAGCATTTT
CASSSQGGNQPQHF
>NA|TRBJ2-5|many|TRBV15
TGTGCCACCAGCAGAGATTACAGGGCGGAGACCCAGTACTTC
CATSRDYRAETQYF
>TRBD2|TRBJ2-7|many|TRBV25-1
TGTGCCAGCAGTGAACTAGCGGGAGTTGATTCCTACGAGCAGTACTTC
CASSELAGVDSYEQYF
>TRBD2|TRBJ2-7|many|TRBV5-1
TGCGCCAGCAGCTTGCAACTAGCGGGAGGCGACGAGCAGTACTTC
CASSLQLAGGDEQYF
>NA|TRBJ1-2|many|TRBV30
TGTGCCTGGGGCCCAGGGTTCGGCTATGGCTACACCTTC
CAWGPGFGYGYTF
>TRBD2|TRBJ2-3|many|TRBV19
TGTGCCAGTAGTATACGGCCTAGCGGGAACACAGATACGCAGTATTTT
CASSIRPSGNTDTQYF
>NA|TRBJ2-2|many|TRBV5-1
TGCGCCAGCAGATACAGGGAATCGAGCTCCGGGGAGCTGTTTTTT
CASRYRESSSGELFF
>NA|TRBJ1-2|few|TRBV30
TGTGCCTGGAGTCAAGGCCGTAACTATGGCTACACCTTC
CAWSQGRNYGYTF
>TRBD1|TRBJ2-7|many|TRBV20-1
TGCAGTGCTAGAGAAAGGACAGGGGCCCACGAGCAGTACTTC
CSARERTGAHEQYF
>NA|TRBJ2-7|few|TRBV28
TGTGCCAGCAGTCCAGCGCTGTCGACCCTCGAGCAGTACTTC
CASSPALSTLEQYF
>NA|TRBJ1-4|NA|TRBV9
TGTGCCAGCAGTTTAGGGCCCTCTAGCGGGAGCGTTGAAACTAATGAAAAACTGTTTTTT
CASSLGPSSGSVETNEKLFF
>TRBD1|TRBJ1-2|many|TRBV14
TGTGCCAGCAGCCAACAGGGGGTAGCCAACTATGGCTACACCTTC
CASSQQGVANYGYTF
>NA|TRBJ2-5|many|TRBV20-1
TGCAGCGAGCGGGACCAAGAGACCCAGTACTTC
CSERDQETQYF
>NA|TRBJ2-2|many|TRBV7-2
TGTGCCAGCAGCTTGTGGGTGGAGCTGTTTTTT
CASSLWVELFF
>NA|TRBJ2-7|many|TRBV20-1
TGCAGTGCTAGTCCAGGGGATCGGGTTTTCTACGAGCAGTACTTC
CSASPGDRVFYEQYF
>TRBD2|TRBJ2-3|many|TRBV9
TGTGCCAGCAGCGGGACTAGCGGGAGAGGGCGCACAGATACGCAGTATTTT
CASSGTSGRGRTDTQYF
>NA|TRBJ1-5|many|TRBV19
TGTGCCAGTAGTAAGGGCTCGCTGTCAGGGGTAAATCAGCCCCAGCATTTT
CASSKGSLSGVNQPQHF
>NA|TRBJ1-6|NA|TRBV28
TGTGCCAGCAGGGAAGGAGCCTCCTATAATTCACCCCTCCACTTT
CASREGASYNSPLHF